This T cell receptor beta chain is from a study of blood T cell repertoires in COVID-19. Looking at the study overall: Some COVID-19 samples were acute and others convalescent; all came from the United States, Italy and Spain. T cells, B-cell-depleted T cells, or PBMCs provided the cDNA or gDNA that served as material.

Patients from Seattle were sampled longitudinally, starting during active infection. J gave up 7 bases and V 1 base, and 12 bases lay outside the gene matches. The CDR3 loop spans 17 amino acids. CDR1 and CDR2 (germline): LGHNA, YSLEER. In the original workflow: The authors estimated nucleated cell counts from reference gene primer amplification. Libraries were prepared by immunoSEQ multiplex PCR; TCRdb keeps only in-frame clonotypes and omits some of them. V and J calls and clone size follow that table, whereas D and trimming were derived from the DNA. The sample contains approximately 99,000 clones, about 91% of which appear only once.

V and J are TRBV4-3 and TRBJ1-4; 7 nucleotides align to TRBD1. The sequenced sample consisted of peripheral blood. The TCR was taken from a man aged 45 to 65 with COVID-19, enrolled during active disease. Here the CDR3 reads CASSQGGRTGGVEKLFF. CDR3 coding DNA: TGCGCCAGCAGCCAAGGGGGGAGGACAGGAGGTGTTGAAAAACTGTTTTTT.